The subject of this entry is one T cell receptor (beta chain). Germline V CDR1 and CDR2: SGHVS, FQNEAQ. V lost 4 bases and J lost 7, with 10 bases in between. The CDR3 is 13 residues long. This sample is part of a study of blood T cell repertoires in COVID-19. For the study at large: Collection of acute and convalescent COVID-19 samples took place in the United States, Italy and Spain.

Followed over time, Seattle patients had been enrolled while infection was active. In the original processing: Estimation of nucleated cell counts was performed using reference gene primer amplification. Some clones are missing from TCRdb's copy, which holds only in-frame ones; the method was immunoSEQ multiplex PCR. V and J calls and clone size are those listed in that table; D and trimming were worked out from the DNA. The profile shows almost 200,000 clones, around 81% of them singletons. The chain links TRBV7-8 to TRBJ2-2, with D possibly being TRBD1 (5 bases). The TCR comes from a man aged 55-75 years with COVID-19, enrolled during active disease. Specimen: peripheral blood. CDR3 amino acids: CASSSDRGGELFF. The CDR3 DNA follows: TGTGCCAGCAGCTCGGATAGGGGCGGGGAGCTGTTTTTT.